This is a list of T cell receptor beta chains from one sample in a study of post-analysis software for immune sequencing data. TCRdb recomputed calls from the PCR reads with MiXCR, one row per CDR3 protein. Found here are hundreds of thousands of distinct CDR3 sequences, more than 50% of them singletons; the top ten hold approximately 11%. Sequenced material: blood. These receptors all stem from a girl under 10 years old with multiple sclerosis. CDR3s include the opening cysteine and the closing phenylalanine or tryptophan. Fields, in order: clone size, V gene, J gene, CDR3 protein. Size values are once, few and many counts, or a class for expanded clones, and some rows have none.

size: .; V: TRBV3-1; J: TRBJ2-1; CDR3: CASSQFGTASEQFF
size: few; V: TRBV4-2; J: TRBJ2-5; CDR3: CASSHLRDYQETQYF
size: .; V: TRBV20-1; J: TRBJ2-1; CDR3: CSAQVGSYNEQFF
size: .; V: TRBV9; J: .; CDR3: CASSFGTGGSEQYF
size: .; V: TRBV9; J: TRBJ2-5; CDR3: CASSVVPGLAGGGETQYF
size: .; V: TRBV4-2; J: TRBJ1-1; CDR3: CASSHGQPNTEAFF
size: few; V: TRBV2; J: TRBJ1-1; CDR3: CASLDPRATEAFF
size: .; V: TRBV20-1; J: TRBJ2-1; CDR3: CSARTGVEQFF
size: .; V: TRBV20-1; J: TRBJ2-3; CDR3: CSARSSEVADTQYF
size: .; V: TRBV5-1; J: TRBJ2-1; CDR3: CASSDRDRGGSYNEQFF
size: .; V: TRBV2; J: TRBJ2-7; CDR3: CASSEALWENEQYF
size: .; V: TRBV12-5; J: TRBJ2-7; CDR3: CASGGTSDSYEQYF
size: once; V: TRBV10-3; J: TRBJ2-1; CDR3: CAISELVTDLYNEQFF
size: .; V: TRBV5-1; J: TRBJ2-3; CDR3: CASSGGSGSPNTDTQYF
size: .; V: TRBV5-1; J: TRBJ2-3; CDR3: CASSWTSIGVGTDTQYF
size: .; V: TRBV29-1; J: TRBJ2-1; CDR3: CNVERGDNEQFF
size: few; V: TRBV12-3/TRBV12-4; J: TRBJ1-2; CDR3: CASSLAQESYGYTF
size: .; V: TRBV4-3; J: TRBJ2-2; CDR3: CASSSSAAFGELFF
size: few; V: TRBV5-6; J: TRBJ2-1; CDR3: CASSLGSRVPSNEQFF
size: .; V: TRBV13; J: TRBJ1-1; CDR3: CASSLDGSLNTEAFF
size: .; V: TRBV7-2; J: TRBJ2-7; CDR3: CASSLAEGSEQYF
size: .; V: TRBV29-1; J: TRBJ2-1; CDR3: CSVDSPSSYNEQFF
size: .; V: TRBV10-3; J: TRBJ1-2; CDR3: CAISRDSDGYTF
size: few; V: TRBV9; J: TRBJ2-1; CDR3: CASSVGARSYNEQFF
size: .; V: TRBV7-2; J: TRBJ1-2; CDR3: CASSHRTGNYGHTF
size: .; V: TRBV6-6; J: TRBJ2-5; CDR3: CASTHRGRGETQYF
size: .; V: TRBV25-1; J: TRBJ2-3; CDR3: CASSPGTSKGTDTQYF
size: few; V: TRBV24-1; J: TRBJ2-1; CDR3: CATSDRDNEQFF
size: .; V: TRBV29-1; J: TRBJ1-4; CDR3: CSVEAGVNEKLFF
size: .; V: TRBV29-1; J: TRBJ1-2; CDR3: CSARQGGYGYTF
size: .; V: TRBV28; J: TRBJ1-1; CDR3: CASSRRRDEAFF
size: .; V: TRBV11-2; J: TRBJ2-1; CDR3: CASSLEAVIGEQFF
size: once; V: TRBV5-1; J: TRBJ2-3; CDR3: CASNSDYSYTQYF
size: .; V: TRBV18; J: TRBJ2-4; CDR3: CASSDIQDLKNIQYF
size: .; V: TRBV11-2; J: TRBJ2-5; CDR3: CASSLGGAGTGGYWRAPQETQYF
size: .; V: TRBV7-9; J: TRBJ2-1; CDR3: CASSWGRQGDEQFF
size: .; V: TRBV4-1; J: TRBJ2-1; CDR3: CASSHPGQGAQEVRNEQFF
size: .; V: TRBV7-9; J: TRBJ2-1; CDR3: CASSFMGNEQFF